The 28 T cell receptor beta chains listed next were all sequenced from one sample in a study of blood T cell repertoires in COVID-19. Assay used: immunoSEQ multiplex PCR; TCRdb lists only in-frame clones, some missing. The repertoire holds 250,000 to 350,000 clones, with 75% to 90% as singletons. The sample consisted of peripheral blood. The receptor source for this set is a man between 18 and 35 years old with active or convalescent COVID-19.

This chain joins TRBV15 and TRBJ1-5; 8 positions agree with TRBD1. Looked up from germline, CDR1 is LNHNV and CDR2 is YYDKDF (reference sequence). J was trimmed by 6 bases and V by 8 bases; bases with no gene match: 9. CDR3 length: 14 residues. Here the CDR3 reads CATGNTGGFQPQHF. The DNA of the CDR3 is TGTGCCACCGGAAATACAGGGGGTTTTCAGCCCCAGCATTTT.

The chain links TRBV28 to TRBJ1-3; no definite D call. There are 14 residues in the CDR3. Germline V lookup: CDR1 MDHEN, CDR2 SYDVKM. Trimming took off 8 bases at V and 6 bases at J, with 17 bases between the two ends. CDR3 in amino acids: CASAREARVNTIYF. The DNA of the CDR3 is TGTGCCAGCGCCCGGGAAGCGCGTGTAAACACCATATATTTT.

The CDR3 region is CASSTRFLAGGFGSEQYF. Here the CDR3 DNA reads TGTGCCAGTAGTACCCGCTTCCTAGCGGGGGGCTTCGGCTCCGAGCAGTACTTC. This sequence joins TRBV19 and TRBJ2-7; 11 nucleotides match TRBD2. The V gene's germline CDR1 is LNHDA and CDR2 SQIVND (reference sequence). The V gene end was trimmed by 4 bases and the J gene end by 6 bases; junction bases not matched to a gene: 17. The CDR3 totals 18 residues.

The chain employs TRBV6-5 and TRBJ2-1, with D tentatively TRBD2 (6 bases). V was trimmed by 8 bases and J by 8 bases, leaving 13 bases between them. This CDR3 spans 12 amino acids. Germline CDR1 is MNHEY and CDR2 is SVGAGI. This CDR3 is CASRARGDEQFF. The DNA of the CDR3 is TGTGCCAGCCGCGCGCGGGGCGATGAGCAGTTCTTC.

In this sample, this clone turned up a few times. The V and J genes are TRBV15 and TRBJ1-3; no definite D call. CDR1 LNHNV and CDR2 YYDKDF come from the germline V gene (reference sequence). There are 13 residues in the CDR3. V was clipped by 0 bases and J by 8 bases, with 8 bases between them. In DNA form, the CDR3 reads TGTGCCACCAGCAGAGATCTCGGGGACACCATATATTTT. This gives the protein CATSRDLGDTIYF.

This clone was counted between two and nine times. The chain joins TRBV10-3 to TRBJ1-5, with 7 bases identical to TRBD1. The CDR3 spans 13 residues. The germline gives CDR1 ENHRY, CDR2 SYGVKD. The trim removed 9 bases at V and 6 bases at J, leaving 8 bases unmatched. This CDR3 is CAINDRVGQPQHF. CDR3 nucleotides: TGTGCCATTAATGACAGGGTGGGTCAGCCCCAGCATTTT.

The gene calls are TRBV4-3 and TRBJ2-3; D is unclear. Germline assignment: CDR1 LGHNA and CDR2 YSLEER. This CDR3 has 13 amino acids. With 1 base removed from V and 5 bases from J, the gap between germline ends came to 7 bases. CDR3 loop: CASSQVSGDTQYF. CDR3 sequence (DNA): TGCGCCAGCAGCCAAGTATCCGGAGATACGCAGTATTTT.

The chain recombines TRBV19 with TRBJ2-1; a possible D gene is TRBD1 (5 bases). Germline CDR1 reads LNHDA; CDR2 reads SQIVND (reference sequence). Trimming removed 3 bases at V and 8 bases at J, with 8 bases between. The CDR3 is made up of 12 amino acids. The CDR3 DNA is TGTGCCAGTAGTATCAGGGTCGATGAGCAGTTCTTC. Protein product: CASSIRVDEQFF.

The chain couples TRBV15 to TRBJ2-4, with a weak D call TRBD1 (6 bases). The CDR3 has 14 amino acids. Per germline, CDR1 LNHNV and CDR2 YYDKDF (reference sequence). Trimming removed 5 bases at V and 0 bases at J, with 8 bases between. The CDR3 nucleotides read TGTGCCACCAGCGACAGGTTAGCCAAAAACATTCAGTACTTC. Translation: CATSDRLAKNIQYF. Using reference TRBV15 and TRBJ2-4 for the parts outside the CDR3, the full variable domain is DAMVIQNPRYQVTQFGKPVTLSCSQTLNHNVMYWYQQKSSQAPKLLFHYYDKDFNNEADTPDNFQSRRPNTSFCFLDIRSPGLGDTAMYLCATSDRLAKNIQYFGAGTRLSVL.

This chain connects TRBV5-4 to TRBJ2-5, with 13 bases identical to TRBD2. The CDR3 sequence is 17 residues long. Germline V CDR1 and CDR2: SGHNT, YYREEE (reference sequence). V was clipped by 7 bases and J by 2 bases; unmatched bases: 11. CDR3 protein: CASHRGTSGADQETQYF. The CDR3 DNA sequence: TGTGCCAGCCACCGGGGGACTAGCGGGGCAGATCAAGAGACCCAGTACTTC.

The chain has TRBV27 and TRBJ2-1; TRBD1 matches 8 bases. The CDR3 extends over 15 amino acids. CDR1 is MNHEY, CDR2 SMNVEV, per germline (reference sequence). V lost 5 bases and J lost 2; bases outside the gene matches: 5. CDR3 residues: CASSRQTGAYNEQFF. In DNA form, the CDR3 reads TGTGCCAGCAGTCGTCAGACAGGGGCCTACAATGAGCAGTTCTTC.

This chain joins TRBV9 and TRBJ2-7; D is undetermined. Trimming took off 2 bases at V and 5 bases at J, with 11 bases between the two ends. CDR1 and CDR2 (germline): SGDLS, YYNGEE. The CDR3 totals 13 residues. The DNA of the CDR3 is TGTGCCAGCAGCGTTGATGCGACTGACGAGCAGTACTTC. Amino acids: CASSVDATDEQYF.

The chain recombines TRBV5-1 with TRBJ2-7; 9 positions agree with TRBD2. CDR1 and CDR2 (germline): SGHRS, YFSETQ. The J segment lost 6 bases and the V segment lost 4 bases, leaving 11 bases of the junction unmatched. This CDR3 contains 15 residues. CDR3 sequence: CASSISGSHATEQYF. CDR3 DNA: TGCGCCAGCAGCATTAGCGGGAGCCATGCTACCGAGCAGTACTTC.

The J gene is TRBJ2-2, the V gene TRBV18, with D maybe TRBD1 (6 bases). This CDR3 has 13 amino acids. Germline CDR1 is KGHSH and CDR2 is LQKENI. The germline V and J ends were trimmed by 3 bases and 5 bases, with 7 bases remaining between them. In nucleotides, the CDR3 is TGTGCCAGCTCACCCCAGGGGACCGGGGAGCTGTTTTTT. This sequence encodes CASSPQGTGELFF.

The chain combines TRBV14 with TRBJ2-7, with D perhaps TRBD2 (7 bases). V lost 3 bases and J lost 4, with 16 bases in between. CDR1 is SGHDN and CDR2 is FVKESK in the germline V gene. The CDR3 runs to 15 residues. CDR3 loop: CASSQGLQGPYEQYF. CDR3 nucleotides: TGTGCCAGCAGCCAGGGACTACAGGGACCTTACGAGCAGTACTTC.

The chain couples TRBV7-9 to TRBJ2-2; no clear D gene. V dropped 1 base and J dropped 0 bases, with 6 bases sitting between them. This CDR3 contains 15 residues. Looked up from germline, CDR1 is SEHNR and CDR2 is FQNEAQ (reference sequence). The CDR3 spells CASSLVGTNTGELFF. CDR3 in DNA: TGTGCCAGCAGCTTAGTCGGTACGAACACCGGGGAGCTGTTTTTT.

The rearrangement uses TRBV19 and TRBJ2-3, with 9 bases matching TRBD2. Trimming at V came to 3 bases and at J to 8 bases, leaving 12 bases not matched to a gene. This CDR3 region has 16 residues. CDR1 LNHDA and CDR2 SQIVND come from the germline V gene (reference sequence). For the CDR3, the DNA is TGTGCCAGTAGTATCGTTCTAGCGGGACTGATGTCTACGCAGTATTTT. It codes for CASSIVLAGLMSTQYF.

The table lists this clone with a count of one. This chain joins TRBV27 and TRBJ2-7; D gene unclear. Germline CDR1 reads MNHEY; CDR2 reads SMNVEV (reference sequence). The V end was cut by 5 bases, the J end by 5 bases, with 16 bases between. The length of the CDR3 is 14 residues. The CDR3: CASSPPGSRNEQYF. As DNA, the CDR3 is TGTGCCAGCAGTCCCCCCGGGTCAAGGAACGAGCAGTACTTC.

This clone appeared a single time. The chain recombines TRBV6-4 with TRBJ2-3, with 7 bases fitting TRBD1. Per germline, CDR1 MRHNA and CDR2 SNTAGT. V dropped 5 bases and J dropped 2; count of bases not matched to a gene: 7. The CDR3 is 15 amino acids. CDR3 amino acids: CASSRGLAATDTQYF. CDR3 nucleotide sequence: TGTGCCAGCAGTAGGGGGCTAGCCGCCACAGATACGCAGTATTTT.

V usage is TRBV20-1 and J usage is TRBJ2-7; 10 bases agree with TRBD2. Germline CDR1 DFQATT, CDR2 SNEGSKA (reference sequence). The J segment lost 4 bases and the V segment lost 6 bases, leaving 12 bases of the junction unmatched. The CDR3 extends over 15 amino acids. This chain's CDR3 is CSASRSGRGLYEQYF. As DNA, the CDR3 is TGCAGTGCCAGTCGGAGCGGGAGGGGGCTATACGAGCAGTACTTC.

This clone was counted a few times. This rearrangement joins TRBV19 to TRBJ2-7; perhaps TRBD1 as D (6 bases). The CDR3 length is 14 residues. The V gene lost 6 bases and the J gene lost 1 base, with 13 bases spanning the gap. Germline V lookup: CDR1 LNHDA, CDR2 SQIVND (reference sequence). In DNA, the CDR3 is TGTGCCAGTAGCCGACAGGACCTTTCCTACGAGCAGTACTTC. It is translated as CASSRQDLSYEQYF. Full variable domain (rest looked up from reference TRBV19 and TRBJ2-7): DGGITQSPKYLFRKEGQNVTLSCEQNLNHDAMYWYRQDPGQGLRLIYYSQIVNDFQKGDIAEGYSVSREKKESFPLTVTSAQKNPTAFYLCASSRQDLSYEQYFGPGTRLTVT.

This clone appeared a single time. The genes are TRBV18 and TRBJ1-5, with D perhaps TRBD1 (5 bases). The CDR3 extends over 13 amino acids. The germline V and J ends were trimmed by 8 bases and 0 bases, with 8 bases remaining between them. Germline V gives CDR1 KGHSH, CDR2 LQKENI. The CDR3 region is CASQGNSNQPQHF. The CDR3 nucleotides are TGTGCCAGCCAGGGTAATAGCAATCAGCCCCAGCATTTT.

The chain uses TRBV15 and TRBJ2-5; 9 bases match TRBD2. Germline values: CDR1 LNHNV, CDR2 YYDKDF (reference sequence). This CDR3 comprises 18 residues. The trim removed 4 bases at V and 0 bases at J, leaving 12 bases unmatched. The CDR3 reads CATSTLWGQRGDQETQYF. CDR3 coding DNA: TGTGCCACCAGCACCCTCTGGGGGCAGCGGGGGGACCAAGAGACCCAGTACTTC.

The chain carries TRBV12-2 and TRBJ1-5. TRBV12-2 is described as a pseudogene. The CDR3 runs to 13 residues. This CDR3 reads CASRLNRDQPQHF. The CDR3 DNA follows: TGTGCAAGTCGCTTAAATCGTGATCAGCCCCAGCATTTT.

V and J are TRBV18 and TRBJ2-1, with D uncertain. Germline lookup yields CDR1 KGHSH and CDR2 LQKENI. This CDR3 region has 12 residues. V was shortened by 3 bases and J by 5 bases, with 5 bases between the two germline ends. The CDR3: CASSPLDNEQFF. As DNA, the CDR3 is TGTGCCAGCTCACCCCTAGACAATGAGCAGTTCTTC.

This clone has only one observation. The chain couples TRBV5-6 to TRBJ2-2; D is perhaps TRBD1 (5 bases). V was shortened by 0 bases and J by 5 bases, with 5 bases between the two germline ends. Germline V lookup: CDR1 SGHDT, CDR2 YYEEEE. This CDR3 region has 13 residues. In DNA, the CDR3 is TGTGCCAGCAGCTTGGGACAGACCGGGGAGCTGTTTTTT. Translation: CASSLGQTGELFF.

This clone was seen only once. This chain links TRBV19 with TRBJ2-7; 8 bases match TRBD2. The trim removed 5 bases at V and 3 bases at J, leaving 3 bases unmatched. Germline CDR1 LNHDA, CDR2 SQIVND (reference sequence). The CDR3 has 13 residues. CDR3 region: CASSSGGGYEQYF. The DNA of the CDR3 is TGTGCCAGTAGTTCGGGAGGGGGCTACGAGCAGTACTTC.

This clone was observed once. This rearrangement joins TRBV4-1 to TRBJ2-1, with 7 bases lining up with TRBD2. The CDR3 runs to 15 residues. V shed 6 bases, J shed 4 bases, and the junction held 9 bases outside the gene matches. The germline CDR1 and CDR2 sequences are MGHRA and YSYEKL. CDR3 nucleotide sequence: TGCGCCAGCAGTCCTCGAGCGGGACTATACAATGAGCAGTTCTTC. Translated, it gives CASSPRAGLYNEQFF.